This T cell receptor (beta chain) was sequenced for a study of T-cell memory formation after mild COVID-19. Overall study findings and caveats: Chiefly within CM and EM were the contracting CD4+ clones; CD8+ ones were within EMRA. Day 15 to 85 contracting clones showed balanced CD4/CD8; later expanders leaned CD4+. Memory from before infection featured some responding clones, which suggests cross-reactive memory joined.

Ten or more counts support this clonotype. The antigen is undetermined. TCRdb analysed the 5' RACE reads with MiXCR anew, one entry per CDR3 protein. Altogether over 300,000 distinct CDR3 sequences are present, around 20% being singletons, with the ten largest covering roughly 21%. Trimming took 5 bases from V and 10 from J; bases not matched to a gene: 9. This CDR3 has 14 amino acids. The germline CDR1 and CDR2 sequences are SEHNR and FQNEAQ (reference sequence). The chain has TRBV7-9 and TRBJ2-1; 9 bases are a match to TRBD1. The specimen was PBMCs or a T cell subset sorted from them (not recorded which). The TCR sequence derives from a man aged 18 to 35 who had mild COVID-19 (a few samples of this study predate the infection). Cell type and time point are not known. CDR3 coding DNA: TGTGCCAGCAGCGAGCAGGGACAGGGAGGAGAGCAGTTCTTC. Translation gives CASSEQGQGGEQFF.